The 8 T cell receptor beta chains reported below all come from one sample, sequenced in a study of breast tumors, draining lymph nodes, adjacent tissues. One entry per CDR3 protein results from TCRdb running MiXCR on the multiplex PCR reads. This table has 26,000 or so distinct CDR3 sequences, roughly a quarter appearing once. Sequenced material: breast tumor tissue. These receptors originate from a female donor with breast cancer. Some clones in this sample may be carry-over from other donors' samples.

This clonotype appeared many times. CDR3: CSARDEFPDDIYEQYF. CDR3 DNA: TGCAGTGCTAGAGATGAATTCCCGGACGACATCTACGAGCAGTACTTC. V is TRBV20-1 and J is TRBJ2-7; D gene uncertain. The V gene lost 0 bases and the J gene lost 3 bases, with 18 bases spanning the gap. There are 16 residues in the CDR3. Per the germline V gene, CDR1 is DFQATT and CDR2 is SNEGSKA (reference sequence).

This clonotype was counted ten times or more. The rearrangement joins TRBV4-1 to TRBJ2-5; TRBD1 aligns across 7 bases. Germline trimming cut 2 bases from V and 1 base from J; bases unmatched to any gene: 4. Germline V gene lookup returns CDR1 MGHRA and CDR2 YSYEKL. CDR3 length: 15 residues. Here the CDR3 reads CASSQPDRVQETQYF. The CDR3 DNA reads as TGCGCCAGCAGCCAACCTGACAGGGTCCAAGAGACCCAGTACTTC.

This clonotype appeared once. Its ends do not fully match the called genes, so a read error is possible. V is TRBV24-1 and J is TRBJ2-3; 7 bases align to TRBD2. The germline CDR1 and CDR2 sequences are KGHDR and SFDVKD. The CDR3 loop spans 17 amino acids. The CDR3 DNA follows: TGTGCCACCAGTAAGCTAGCGGCTCCCGTACCCACAGATACGCAGTATTTC. Amino acids: CATSKLAAPVPTDTQYF.

This clonotype was detected many times. V usage is TRBV30 and J usage is TRBJ2-2; TRBD1 might be the D (5 bases). The V end lost 4 bases, the J end lost 1 base, and 7 bases lay between the germline ends. This CDR3 is 13 amino acids long. From germline, CDR1 is GTSNPN and CDR2 SVGIG (reference sequence). The CDR3: CAWNRKNTGELFF. In nucleotides, the CDR3 is TGTGCCTGGAACAGGAAGAACACCGGGGAGCTGTTTTTT.

This clonotype appeared many times. The gene calls are TRBV10-2 and TRBJ1-3; D may be TRBD1 (6 bases). The length of the CDR3 is 13 residues. Germline V gene sequence: CDR1 WSHSY, CDR2 SAAADI. The V end was cut by 6 bases, the J end by 0 bases, with 6 bases between. This CDR3 is CASRDSSGNTIYF. CDR3 DNA sequence: TGCGCCAGCAGGGACAGCTCTGGAAACACCATATATTTT.

This clonotype was found a few times. The chain recombines TRBV7-2 with TRBJ2-1, with TRBD2 matching over 14 bases. The CDR3 spans 15 residues. V gave up 3 bases and J gave up 8 bases; unmatched junction bases: 3. Germline V gene lookup returns CDR1 SGHTA and CDR2 FQGNSA. CDR3 nucleotides: TGTGCCAGCAGCTTGAGGGGACTAGCGGGAGATGAGCAGTTCTTC. Translated, it gives CASSLRGLAGDEQFF.

By its share, this clonotype is medium-sized. The rearrangement links TRBV6-5 to TRBJ2-7; D call uncertain. CDR3 length equals 11 residues. The germline V gene encodes CDR1 MNHEY and CDR2 SVGAGI. Between the trimmed V and J ends, which lost 5 bases and 6 bases, there was a span of 8 bases. The chain's CDR3 is CASSPGREQYF. CDR3 nucleotides: TGTGCCAGCAGTCCGGGCCGCGAGCAGTACTTC.

This clonotype was observed at least ten times. The gene calls are TRBV28 and TRBJ2-7; D remains ambiguous. The CDR3 is 14 amino acids. Trimming cost V 5 bases and J 5 bases, with 16 bases left between them. Germline V gene sequence: CDR1 MDHEN, CDR2 SYDVKM. As DNA, the CDR3 is TGTGCCAGCAGTCCGTCTGTGGGCGGTGACGAGCAGTACTTC. It yields the protein CASSPSVGGDEQYF.